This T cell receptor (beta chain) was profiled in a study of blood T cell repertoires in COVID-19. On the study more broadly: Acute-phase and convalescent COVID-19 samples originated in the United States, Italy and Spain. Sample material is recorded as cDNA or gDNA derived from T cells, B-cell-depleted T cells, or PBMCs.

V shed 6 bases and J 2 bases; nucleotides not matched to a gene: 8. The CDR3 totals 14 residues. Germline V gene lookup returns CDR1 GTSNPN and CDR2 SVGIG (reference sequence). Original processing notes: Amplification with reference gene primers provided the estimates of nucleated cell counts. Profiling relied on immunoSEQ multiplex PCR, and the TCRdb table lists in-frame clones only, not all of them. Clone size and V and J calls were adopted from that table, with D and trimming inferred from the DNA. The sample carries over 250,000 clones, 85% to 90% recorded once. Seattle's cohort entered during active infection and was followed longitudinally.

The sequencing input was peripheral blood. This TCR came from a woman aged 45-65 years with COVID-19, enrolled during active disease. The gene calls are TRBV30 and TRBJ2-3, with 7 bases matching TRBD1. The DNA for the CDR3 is TGTGCCTGTCTGGGGACAGACTACACAGATACGCAGTATTTT. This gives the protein CACLGTDYTDTQYF. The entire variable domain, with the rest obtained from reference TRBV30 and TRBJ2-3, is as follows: SQTIHQWPATLVQPVGSPLSLECTVEGTSNPNLYWYRQAAGRGLQLLFYSVGIGQISSEVPQNLSASRPQDRQFILSSKKLLLSDSGFYLCACLGTDYTDTQYFGPGTRLTVL.